One T cell receptor beta chain is described in this entry. Its specificity is not known. This specimen comes from a study of CD8 T cells in ankylosing spondylitis. Study findings and constraints: Fewer than ten highly homologous variants made up a TCR beta motif that seemed to typify ankylosing spondylitis blood. Certain motif variants had earlier appeared in reactive arthritis synovial fluid and blood. Reportedly, disease-linked clones are significantly enriched in ankylosing spondylitis patients' matched synovial fluid. CD8+ disease-linked clones were present at relatively low frequencies in blood.

With molecular barcodes, quantitative 5'-RACE was used to make the TCR beta libraries. TCRdb reprocessed the 5' RACE reads via MiXCR and lists one record per CDR3 protein. The sample has approximately 440,000 distinct CDR3 sequences, over 15% seen once. The V end was cut by 6 bases, the J end by 1 base, with 13 bases between. Germline V gene sequence: CDR1 SGHRS, CDR2 YFSETQ. There are 14 residues in the CDR3. The chain is built from TRBV5-1 and TRBJ2-5; TRBD2 might be the D (5 bases). The material sequenced was blood, either unsorted or a sorted T cell fraction (not recorded which). This clonotype was obtained from a male donor with ankylosing spondylitis. Written as DNA, the CDR3 is TGCGCCAGCACTACTGGGAGCACCCAAGAGACCCAGTACTTC. This encodes CASTTGSTQETQYF.